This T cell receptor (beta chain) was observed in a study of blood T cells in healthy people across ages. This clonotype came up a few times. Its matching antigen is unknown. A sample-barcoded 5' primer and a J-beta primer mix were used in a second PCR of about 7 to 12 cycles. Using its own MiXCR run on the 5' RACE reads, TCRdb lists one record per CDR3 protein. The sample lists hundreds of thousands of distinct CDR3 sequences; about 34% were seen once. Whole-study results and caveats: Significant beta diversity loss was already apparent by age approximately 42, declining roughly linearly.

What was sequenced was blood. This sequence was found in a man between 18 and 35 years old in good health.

CDR3 coding DNA: TGTGCCACCAGCAGCCGGACTACAGCCCGGGCCAACAATGAGCAGTTCTTC. Protein sequence: CATSSRTTARANNEQFF. V gene TRBV15 combines with J gene TRBJ2-1; perhaps TRBD2 as D (6 bases). V was trimmed by 3 bases and J by 5 bases, leaving 20 bases between them. This CDR3 has 17 residues. Germline V gene lookup returns CDR1 LNHNV and CDR2 YYDKDF (reference sequence).